This T cell receptor (beta chain) is drawn from a study of blood T cell repertoires in COVID-19 (dated by TCRdb to the early 2020s). General notes on the study: The collaborator samples originated in the United States, Italy and Spain and spanned the acute and convalescent phases of COVID-19. The prospective study material was composed of cDNA or gDNA derived from T cells, B-cell-depleted T cells, or PBMCs. Deeply sampled blood TCRbeta repertoires from subjects exposed to, actively infected with, or recovered from COVID-19 were included in the dataset. A freely available public database, intended as a resource for researchers studying the immune response to SARS-CoV-2, is where the repertoires were released. The samples were drawn from two sources: the first 160 participants of the ongoing ImmuneRACE study, and 950 to 1,500 subjects contributed by 6 global collaborators. Sample metadata almost always included a de-identified subject ID, COVID-19 status, age in years and sex. Where available, HLA class I and class II types were taken from metadata supplied by the sample provider and were not determined by assay-based typing.

As regards this clone: What this receptor recognizes is not known. Base qualities are missing; no much larger clone stands one base away.

The collaborating institutions used their own protocols to collect whole blood in K2EDTA tubes. Collaborator samples were shipped for TCRbeta analysis as frozen whole blood, isolated PBMCs, or DNA extracted from either sample type. On the study overall, not on this receptor specifically: Clinical and demographic metadata were provided uncurated, with the amount varying by source and participant.

TCRbeta CDR3 regions were amplified from genomic DNA using the immunoSEQ Assay, a bias-controlled multiplex PCR. Processing in the source paper ran as follows. The number of nucleated cells in each sample was estimated from the amplification of reference gene primers within the assay. To quantify the absolute abundance of each unique TCRbeta CDR3 rearrangement, sequence reads were collapsed and filtered. For each sample, productive Simpson clonality was calculated as the square root of Simpson's diversity index across productive rearrangements. TCRdb's version of the immuneACCESS table is confined to in-frame rearrangements and falls short of the full clone set. An unresolved V gene accounts for under half of the shortfall where checked; the remainder is of unknown origin. V, J and clone size are taken as reported in that table, and D and trimming were inferred from the DNA itself. Within this sample are about 190,000 clones, with around nine tenths of them counted one time only. Around 3% of the sample belongs to the ten largest clones.

CDR1 and CDR2, looked up from the germline V gene, are MNHEY and SVGAGI. The CDR3 holds 15 amino acids from the cysteine to the phenylalanine. The DNA shown is the 45-base CDR3, in frame from base 1. V drops 7 bases and J drops 6 bases, leaving 19 bases in between. Source material: peripheral blood. This sequence originates from a man in his forties or fifties with active or convalescent COVID-19. The V gene is TRBV6-5 and the J gene is TRBJ1-5; the D gene is perhaps TRBD1, from 6 matching bases. CDR3 region: CASTVSRGFGQPQHF. The DNA sequence is given as TGTGCCAGCACCGTCAGCAGGGGTTTTGGTCAGCCCCAGCATTTT.